The next 5 T cell receptor beta chains were all read from a single sample in a study of blood T cell repertoires in COVID-19 (dated by TCRdb to the early 2020s). Receptor amplification or capture employed the immunoSEQ multiplex PCR assay. The source is immuneACCESS, and TCRdb retained only in-frame sequences with V and J called. Part of the clones is not carried over; for the studies checked, unresolved V genes explain less than half of this, and the remainder is unexplained. The sample has 120,000 to 150,000 clones on record, around 82% of them singletons. Roughly 15% of the sample comes from the top ten. Sample: peripheral blood. Every receptor here comes from a human donor with acute or convalescent COVID-19. The donor label of this sample is uncertain.

The V gene is TRBV6-5, the J gene TRBJ1-1, with TRBD1 identical over 8 bases. V dropped 7 bases and J dropped 4; count of bases not matched to a gene: 8. This CDR3 spans 14 amino acids. Germline V gives CDR1 MNHEY, CDR2 SVGAGI. For the CDR3, the DNA is TGTGCCAGCACCTTGGACAGGGAAAGCACTGAAGCTTTCTTT. Amino acids: CASTLDRESTEAFF.

This chain uses TRBV2 with TRBJ1-2, with a weak D call TRBD1 (5 bases). CDR3 length: 14 residues. V was shortened by 6 bases and J by 8 bases, with 19 bases between the two germline ends. The germline gives CDR1 SNHLY, CDR2 FYNNEI. This CDR3 reads CASSGDSTAYGYTF. The CDR3 DNA is TGTGCCAGCAGCGGGGACTCCACAGCTTACGGCTACACCTTC.

The chain recombines TRBV6-1 with TRBJ2-5; weak D call: TRBD2 (5 bases). Trimming pared 1 base from V and 9 bases from J, leaving 12 bases between. The CDR3 totals 13 residues. Germline values: CDR1 MNHNS, CDR2 SASEGT. In nucleotides, the CDR3 is TGTGCCAGCAGTGAAGGGCCTCCGAGGGCCCAGTACTTC. It specifies CASSEGPPRAQYF.

In its sample, this clone was seen a few times. The genes are TRBV6-5 and TRBJ1-5; D is unresolved. Trimming took off 0 bases at V and 7 bases at J, with 13 bases between the two ends. Per the germline V gene, CDR1 is MNHEY and CDR2 is SVGAGI. This CDR3 is built from 15 residues. Written as DNA, the CDR3 is TGTGCCAGCAGTTACTCGATGTCAAGCGCACAGCCCCAGCATTTT. It specifies CASSYSMSSAQPQHF.

The chain employs TRBV25-1 and TRBJ1-4, with TRBD1 matching 8 bases. V lost 6 bases to trimming and J lost 2 bases; unmatched junction nucleotides: 2. The germline V gene has CDR1 MGHDK and CDR2 SYGVNS. The CDR3 contains 14 residues. CDR3 in amino acids: CASRQGGTNEKLFF. As DNA, the CDR3 is TGTGCCAGCAGACAGGGGGGCACTAATGAAAAACTGTTTTTT.